This TCR beta chain was recorded in a study of OX40 agonist ivuxolimab in advanced cancers. J was trimmed by 2 bases and V by 4 bases; bases with no gene match: 8. The germline gives CDR1 SGHDT, CDR2 YYEEEE. The CDR3 contains 15 residues. Using immunoSEQ multiplex PCR, the repertoire was profiled, and TCRdb retains in-frame clones only, with some absent. The profile shows about 43,000 clones, about 86% of them singletons. The origin of this receptor is an adult with an advanced solid tumor such as melanoma, head and neck, liver or kidney cancer. The rearrangement uses TRBV5-6 and TRBJ2-7, with TRBD2 matching 8 bases. Specimen: CD4+ or CD8+ T cells sorted from blood, collected in a trial of the OX40 agonist ivuxolimab. DNA of the CDR3: TGTGCCAGCAGCGGGCCGGGGGGGCAAGCCTACGAGCAGTACGTC. Translated: CASSGPGGQAYEQYV.